This T cell receptor beta chain was recovered during a study of OX40 agonist ivuxolimab in advanced cancers. Points from the study as a whole: Average numbers of expanded clones were greater in CD8+ T cells than in CD4+. CD4+ and CD8+ T cells in blood underwent clonal expansion by week 6 at 0.1 to 3.0 mg/kg.

The method was immunoSEQ multiplex PCR; TCRdb's version includes in-frame clones alone and lacks a portion of them. The table has 35,000 to 45,000 clones, about nine tenths seen once; the top ten hold approximately 32%. This clone is a singleton in its sample. The antigen is undetermined. CDR1 and CDR2 from the germline V gene are SEHNR and FQNEAQ (reference sequence). Trimming cost V 1 base and J 5 bases; bases outside gene matches: 3. This CDR3 is built from 14 residues. The V gene is TRBV7-9, the J gene TRBJ2-7, with 9 bases that match TRBD1. Sequenced here: CD4+ or CD8+ T cells sorted from blood, sampled in a trial of the OX40 agonist ivuxolimab. The sequence was obtained from an adult with an advanced solid tumor such as melanoma, head and neck, liver or kidney cancer. The CDR3 region is CASSLGDRAHEQYF. CDR3 sequence (DNA): TGTGCCAGCAGCTTAGGGGACAGGGCCCACGAGCAGTACTTC.